These 18 T cell receptor beta chains share one sample of origin, sequenced in a study of blood T cells in healthy people across ages (dated by TCRdb to the mid-2010s). Libraries came from 5' RACE. Sequencing was carried out with an Illumina HiSeq 2500. A second about 7 to 11 cycle PCR used a sample-barcoded 5' primer and a J-beta primer mix. TCRdb applied fastp at Q25 and MiXCR to the public reads, then kept only in-frame beta chains. Rows merge per CDR3 protein into single entries with the most common DNA and genes. Across this sample there are about 930,000 distinct CDR3 sequences, with about 28% seen only once. The top ten constitute more than 8.5% of the sample. These records were also assigned to another study, of T cells of mothers and their children.

The source material was blood. Every receptor here comes from a woman in her thirties or forties in good health.

The CDR3 protein is CASSLLRLAGRSEQYF. CDR3 nucleotide sequence: TGTGCCAGCAGCTTACTCAGACTAGCGGGAAGGAGTGAGCAGTACTTC. This chain joins TRBV7-9 and TRBJ2-5; 11 bases match TRBD2. The ends lost 2 bases at V and 11 bases at J; junction bases unmatched: 13. CDR1 is SEHNR and CDR2 is FQNEAQ in the germline V gene (reference sequence). The CDR3 length is 16 residues. The full variable domain, rest sourced from reference TRBV7-9 and TRBJ2-5, is DTGVSQNPRHKITKRGQNVTFRCDPISEHNRLYWYRQTLGQGPEFLTYFQNEAQLEKSRLLSDRFSAERPKGSFSTLEIQRTEQGDSAMYLCASSLLRLAGRSEQYFGPGTRLLVL.

The sample holds one count of this clonotype. This chain links TRBV5-1 with TRBJ2-4; D not resolved. The DNA end is a closer match to TRBJ2-7, so the J assignment may be wrong. The CDR3 loop spans 15 amino acids. Germline lookup yields CDR1 SGHRS and CDR2 YFSETQ. The CDR3 bases are TGCGCCAGCAGCTTGGATCCGGGCGGAACCTACGAGCAGTACTTC. Amino acids: CASSLDPGGTYEQYF.

Ten or more counts support this clonotype. The chain links TRBV28 to TRBJ2-7; 7 nucleotides match TRBD1. The CDR3 totals 13 residues. Germline V gives CDR1 MDHEN, CDR2 SYDVKM. The V segment lost 10 bases and the J segment 3 bases; nucleotides outside the gene matches: 9. CDR3 loop: CATQGQRSYEQYF. The CDR3 DNA follows: TGTGCCACCCAGGGACAGCGAAGCTACGAGCAGTACTTC.

This sequence joins TRBV7-2 and TRBJ2-4; D is possibly TRBD1 or TRBD2 (5 bases each). The end of the DNA fits TRBJ2-7 better, so the J call may be wrong. The CDR3 length is 16 residues. The germline V gene has CDR1 SGHTA and CDR2 FQGNSA. CDR3 residues: CASSFTGGSVVHEQYF. In nucleotides, the CDR3 is TGTGCCAGCAGCTTTACTGGGGGATCAGTGGTCCACGAGCAGTACTTC.

The CDR3 nucleotides read TGTGCCAGCAGTCCCCCTGGGGTCACCGGGGAGCTGTTTTTT. As protein: CASSPPGVTGELFF. This rearrangement joins TRBV28 to TRBJ2-2, with D unclear. The germline V gene encodes CDR1 MDHEN and CDR2 SYDVKM. There are 14 residues in the CDR3. Trimming stripped 5 bases from V and 4 bases from J, with 11 bases between.

In this sample, this clonotype turned up a few times. This chain links TRBV20-1 with TRBJ1-5; 7 bases are shared with TRBD1. Germline CDR1 DFQATT, CDR2 SNEGSKA (reference sequence). After removal of 3 bases from V and 2 bases from J, the junction contained 7 bases not matched to a gene. The CDR3 sequence is 15 residues long. The CDR3 protein is CSASRGGRGNQPQHF. The CDR3 nucleotides read TGCAGTGCTAGCAGGGGGGGCCGGGGCAATCAGCCCCAGCATTTT.

The chain carries TRBV4-3 and TRBJ2-3; 10 positions match TRBD2. In germline, CDR1 is LGHNA, CDR2 YSLEER. Trimming took 0 bases from V and 4 from J; bases not matched to a gene: 4. The CDR3 is made up of 16 amino acids. This CDR3 reads CASSQELAGIADTQYF. The CDR3 DNA reads as TGCGCCAGCAGCCAAGAACTAGCGGGGATCGCAGATACGCAGTATTTT.

The chain recombines TRBV29-1 with TRBJ2-3; 8 bases are shared with TRBD2. With V trimmed by 7 bases and J by 3 bases, 15 bases remained unmatched. CDR1 SQVTM and CDR2 ANQGSEA come from the germline V gene. This CDR3 comprises 16 residues. The CDR3 protein is CSAGSGGSGVTDTQYF. CDR3 DNA sequence: TGCAGCGCGGGATCCGGGGGTAGCGGGGTTACAGATACGCAGTATTTT.

This clonotype was detected only a few times. The chain employs TRBV25-1 and TRBJ1-1, with D hard to call. Deletions cut 6 bases from V and 1 base from J, with 6 bases between. Looked up from germline, CDR1 is MGHDK and CDR2 is SYGVNS. This CDR3 is built from 12 residues. CDR3 amino acids: CASSFTNTEAFF. CDR3 DNA sequence: TGTGCCAGCAGCTTTACGAACACTGAAGCTTTCTTT.

This clonotype was picked up a small number of times. This chain connects TRBV20-1 to TRBJ1-2; 8 bases agree with TRBD1. The CDR3 loop spans 13 amino acids. The germline CDR1 and CDR2 sequences are DFQATT and SNEGSKA (reference sequence). Trimming at V came to 4 bases and at J to 5 bases, leaving 6 bases not matched to a gene. Here the CDR3 reads CSATGGRGYGYTF. The DNA of the CDR3 is TGCAGTGCTACAGGGGGCCGGGGGTATGGCTACACCTTC.

This clonotype was observed many times. The chain joins TRBV27 to TRBJ2-5; no firm D call. Between the trimmed V and J ends, which lost 2 bases and 7 bases, there was a span of 11 bases. This CDR3 comprises 13 residues. CDR1 is MNHEY, CDR2 SMNVEV, per germline (reference sequence). Written as DNA, the CDR3 is TGTGCCAGCAGTTTAGTACGGAGTGGGACCCAGTACTTC. This sequence encodes CASSLVRSGTQYF.

In its sample, this clonotype was seen many times. The chain couples TRBV7-8 to TRBJ1-1; no reliable D call. The CDR3 is 12 residues long. Germline V gene lookup returns CDR1 SGHVS and CDR2 FQNEAQ. V was clipped by 3 bases and J by 5 bases, with 7 bases between them. This CDR3 is CASSFSKTEAFF. The CDR3 DNA reads TGTGCCAGCAGCTTCAGCAAAACTGAAGCTTTCTTT.

This clonotype has a handful of counts. The chain uses TRBV6-6 and TRBJ1-5; 7 bases are a match to TRBD1. V trimming: 2 bases; J trimming: 0 bases; junction bases outside the gene matches: 7. CDR1 and CDR2 (germline): MNHNY, SVGAGI (reference sequence). The CDR3 loop spans 17 amino acids. Written as DNA, the CDR3 is TGTGCCAGCAGTTACATCTGGACAGGAGATAGCAATCAGCCCCAGCATTTT. Its protein is CASSYIWTGDSNQPQHF.

This clonotype was detected only a few times. This chain uses TRBV20-1 with TRBJ1-4; tentative D call: TRBD1 (5 bases). CDR3 length: 14 residues. The germline gives CDR1 DFQATT, CDR2 SNEGSKA (reference sequence). V dropped 6 bases and J dropped 0 bases, with 11 bases sitting between them. Written as DNA, the CDR3 is TGCAGTGCGGAAGGGGCCGCAACTAATGAAAAACTGTTTTTT. This gives the protein CSAEGAATNEKLFF.

This chain connects TRBV28 to TRBJ1-2; D is perhaps TRBD1 (6 bases). This CDR3 is built from 13 residues. Germline CDR1 and CDR2: MDHEN and SYDVKM. The germline V and J ends were trimmed by 6 bases and 4 bases, with 12 bases remaining between them. The CDR3 coding sequence is TGTGCCAGCAGCCTCACGACAGGCTATGGCTACACCTTC. This codes for CASSLTTGYGYTF.

The chain couples TRBV15 to TRBJ1-5; no firm D call. CDR3 length: 14 residues. CDR1 is LNHNV, CDR2 YYDKDF, per germline (reference sequence). V shed 2 bases and J shed 6 bases, with 11 bases lying between them. The CDR3 region is CATSRSDASQPQHF. CDR3 DNA: TGTGCCACCAGCAGAAGCGACGCAAGTCAGCCCCAGCATTTT.

Remarks on this clonotype: At one end the junction does not follow the germline gene, possibly because of a read error. The rearrangement links TRBV7-9 to TRBJ2-3; no definite D call. Germline V CDR1 and CDR2: SEHNR, FQNEAQ (reference sequence). This CDR3 is built from 16 residues. The CDR3 DNA reads as TGTACCAGCGCCAAAGGTGGACCTAGAGGCACAGATACGCAGTATTTT. As protein: CTSAKGGPRGTDTQYF. Full variable domain (missing parts from reference TRBV7-9 and TRBJ2-3): DTGVSQNPRHKITKRGQNVTFRCDPISEHNRLYWYRQTLGQGPEFLTYFQNEAQLEKSRLLSDRFSAERPKGSFSTLEIQRTEQGDSAMYLCTSAKGGPRGTDTQYFGPGTRLTVL.

The gene calls are TRBV5-6 and TRBJ1-5; 7 bases line up with TRBD1. The V and J ends lost 4 bases and 6 bases, in that order; junction bases with no gene match: 7. The germline V gene encodes CDR1 SGHDT and CDR2 YYEEEE. The CDR3 has 14 residues. DNA for the CDR3: TGTGCCAGCAGCATCGGACAGGCGGGTCAGCCCCAGCATTTT. Residues: CASSIGQAGQPQHF.